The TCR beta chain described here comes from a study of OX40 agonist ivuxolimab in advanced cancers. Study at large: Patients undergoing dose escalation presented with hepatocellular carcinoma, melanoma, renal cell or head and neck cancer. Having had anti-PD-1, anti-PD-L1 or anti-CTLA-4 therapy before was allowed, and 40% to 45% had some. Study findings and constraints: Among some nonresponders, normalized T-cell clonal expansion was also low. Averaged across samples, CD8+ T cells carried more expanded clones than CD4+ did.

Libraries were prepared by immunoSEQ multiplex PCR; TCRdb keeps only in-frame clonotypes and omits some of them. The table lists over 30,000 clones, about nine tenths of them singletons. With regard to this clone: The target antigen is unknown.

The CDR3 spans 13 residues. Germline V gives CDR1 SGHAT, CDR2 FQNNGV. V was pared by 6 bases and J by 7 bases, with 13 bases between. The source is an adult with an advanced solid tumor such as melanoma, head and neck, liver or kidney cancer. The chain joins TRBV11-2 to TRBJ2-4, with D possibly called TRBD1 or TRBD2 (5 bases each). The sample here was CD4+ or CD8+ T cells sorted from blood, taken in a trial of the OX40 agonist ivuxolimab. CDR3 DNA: TGTGCCAGCAGTTTCCGGGACCAGAACATTCAGTACTTC. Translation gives CASSFRDQNIQYF.